The clone carrying this T cell receptor (beta chain) was counted between two and nine times. The sample comes from a study of identical twins. Germline V gene sequence: CDR1 PRHDT, CDR2 FYEKMQ (reference sequence). Germline trimming cut 4 bases from V and 10 bases from J; bases unmatched to any gene: 19. The CDR3 totals 18 residues. TCRdb used MiXCR to reprocess the 5' RACE reads, holding one entry per CDR3 protein. The sample has 500,000 or so distinct CDR3 sequences, about 14% seen once; the top ten hold approximately 0.52%. The same sample was also studied in work on yellow fever vaccine responses in identical twins.

Source material: CD4+ T cells sorted from blood. The rearrangement joins TRBV13 to TRBJ2-1, with TRBD2 matching 10 bases. The clonotype originates from a woman aged 18-29 years in good health. The CDR3 DNA follows: TGTGCCAGCAGCTCCTCTCCGCGACAAGCGGGGGGGACAGCGGAGCAGTTCTTC. The encoded protein is CASSSSPRQAGGTAEQFF.